This is a list of T cell receptor beta chains from one sample in a study of blood T cells in healthy people across ages. Each CDR3 protein is one row after TCRdb ran MiXCR on the 5' RACE reads. Among 1,500,000 or so distinct CDR3 sequences listed, 35% to 45% were seen once. The sequencing sample was made of blood. The receptors were gathered from a young woman in good health. Each CDR3 is given with its conserved first and last residue. Fields, in order: V gene, J gene, clone size, CDR3 protein. Rows may omit the clone size; those that give it use once, few, many or a size class.

v_call: TRBV20-1; j_call: TRBJ1-1; clone_size: few; cdr3_aa: CSAVDSPDTEAFF
v_call: TRBV5-6; j_call: TRBJ2-1; clone_size: NA; cdr3_aa: CASSLVGLSLNEQFF
v_call: TRBV20-1; j_call: TRBJ2-5; clone_size: NA; cdr3_aa: CSAKLDRVQETQYF
v_call: TRBV10-3; j_call: TRBJ2-5; clone_size: few; cdr3_aa: CAIGQAYNEQYF
v_call: TRBV6-2/TRBV6-3; j_call: TRBJ1-6; clone_size: NA; cdr3_aa: CASSSRDSYNSPLHF
v_call: TRBV6-1; j_call: TRBJ2-7; clone_size: NA; cdr3_aa: CASSEAWAGYEQYF
v_call: TRBV30; j_call: TRBJ2-6; clone_size: once; cdr3_aa: CAWSKYSAVWANVLTF
v_call: TRBV2; j_call: TRBJ2-1; clone_size: NA; cdr3_aa: CASGGAGVYNEQFF
v_call: TRBV12-5; j_call: TRBJ2-6; clone_size: few; cdr3_aa: CASGWELASGANVLTF
v_call: TRBV9; j_call: TRBJ2-3; clone_size: NA; cdr3_aa: CASSGPLAGGTDTQYF
v_call: TRBV12-3/TRBV12-4; j_call: TRBJ2-1; clone_size: NA; cdr3_aa: CASSFGDNNEQFF
v_call: TRBV7-9; j_call: TRBJ2-1; clone_size: NA; cdr3_aa: CASSTAGGSVNEQFF
v_call: TRBV7-2; j_call: TRBJ1-1; clone_size: NA; cdr3_aa: CASSLTGYEAFF
v_call: TRBV7-9; j_call: TRBJ1-2; clone_size: NA; cdr3_aa: CASSVDVPYGYTF
v_call: TRBV6-5; j_call: NA; clone_size: few; cdr3_aa: CASSSNRGYEQYF
v_call: TRBV27; j_call: TRBJ1-2; clone_size: few; cdr3_aa: CASSSTIQGAPDGYTF
v_call: TRBV6-1; j_call: TRBJ2-5; clone_size: NA; cdr3_aa: CASSEVGGTKETQYF
v_call: TRBV27; j_call: TRBJ1-4; clone_size: few; cdr3_aa: CASSTSGSRSFNEKLFF
v_call: TRBV20-1; j_call: TRBJ2-7; clone_size: few; cdr3_aa: CSARDGSGSKYEQYF
v_call: TRBV10-3; j_call: TRBJ2-1; clone_size: NA; cdr3_aa: CTISEGTPPEQFF
v_call: TRBV5-1; j_call: TRBJ2-7; clone_size: NA; cdr3_aa: CASRQGKIYEQYF
v_call: TRBV6-5; j_call: TRBJ1-1; clone_size: NA; cdr3_aa: CASSHRDRVWGTEAFF
v_call: TRBV4-2; j_call: TRBJ2-3; clone_size: NA; cdr3_aa: CASSQETDGQYF
v_call: TRBV7-9; j_call: TRBJ1-1; clone_size: NA; cdr3_aa: CASSNDRGLEAFF
v_call: TRBV7-2; j_call: TRBJ1-2; clone_size: NA; cdr3_aa: CASSLGARGEFLGYTF
v_call: TRBV20-1; j_call: TRBJ2-2; clone_size: NA; cdr3_aa: CSAKTTEYGELFF
v_call: TRBV24-1; j_call: TRBJ2-1; clone_size: NA; cdr3_aa: CATSDYGTSGNSEQFF
v_call: TRBV7-9; j_call: TRBJ1-1; clone_size: NA; cdr3_aa: CASSLKVVGTEAFF
v_call: TRBV12-3/TRBV12-4; j_call: TRBJ1-1; clone_size: NA; cdr3_aa: CASNRQGGTEAFF
v_call: TRBV4-1; j_call: TRBJ2-1; clone_size: NA; cdr3_aa: CASSPGSNTNNEQFF
v_call: TRBV2; j_call: NA; clone_size: NA; cdr3_aa: CASQSPYEQYF
v_call: TRBV5-1; j_call: TRBJ2-3; clone_size: NA; cdr3_aa: CASSLADAVSDTQYF
v_call: TRBV6-1; j_call: TRBJ2-3; clone_size: few; cdr3_aa: CASSEASSMPTDTQYF
v_call: TRBV25-1; j_call: TRBJ2-5; clone_size: few; cdr3_aa: CASSEFLRKTQYF
v_call: TRBV6-5; j_call: TRBJ2-3; clone_size: NA; cdr3_aa: CACSLSAGAPDTQYF
v_call: TRBV20-1; j_call: TRBJ1-1; clone_size: NA; cdr3_aa: CSARDRGKTYEAFF
v_call: TRBV7-2; j_call: TRBJ2-6; clone_size: NA; cdr3_aa: CASSDYLISGANVLTF
v_call: TRBV15; j_call: TRBJ1-1; clone_size: once; cdr3_aa: CATSRGQGFWKAFF
v_call: TRBV27; j_call: TRBJ2-1; clone_size: NA; cdr3_aa: CASAPGWKGKEQFF
v_call: TRBV9; j_call: TRBJ2-7; clone_size: NA; cdr3_aa: CASSVEYSASYEQYF
v_call: TRBV20-1; j_call: TRBJ2-5; clone_size: few; cdr3_aa: CSAGSTTGLWQYF
v_call: TRBV20-1; j_call: TRBJ2-7; clone_size: NA; cdr3_aa: CSARHGTAVYEQYF
v_call: TRBV9; j_call: TRBJ2-2; clone_size: NA; cdr3_aa: CASSARGQAPNTGELFF
v_call: TRBV3-1; j_call: TRBJ1-2; clone_size: NA; cdr3_aa: CASSQGDSSRGYTF
v_call: TRBV27; j_call: TRBJ1-5; clone_size: NA; cdr3_aa: CASSPRGAYSNQPQHF
v_call: TRBV7-9; j_call: TRBJ1-1; clone_size: few; cdr3_aa: CASSLTFEAFF
v_call: TRBV4-1; j_call: TRBJ2-4; clone_size: NA; cdr3_aa: CASSQGLARGGAKNIQYF
v_call: TRBV29-1; j_call: TRBJ1-2; clone_size: NA; cdr3_aa: CSVARDRNNYGYTF
v_call: TRBV6-6; j_call: TRBJ2-1; clone_size: NA; cdr3_aa: CASSAAGTTLFF
v_call: TRBV24-1; j_call: TRBJ2-3; clone_size: NA; cdr3_aa: CATSDLVTADTQYF
v_call: TRBV27; j_call: TRBJ1-2; clone_size: NA; cdr3_aa: CASRAAGYGYTF
v_call: TRBV4-3; j_call: TRBJ2-5; clone_size: NA; cdr3_aa: CASSPVDSNEQYF
v_call: TRBV20-1; j_call: TRBJ2-3; clone_size: few; cdr3_aa: CSATRGRGTQYF
v_call: TRBV11-2; j_call: NA; clone_size: NA; cdr3_aa: CASSFGTLYEQYF
v_call: TRBV18; j_call: TRBJ2-3; clone_size: NA; cdr3_aa: CASSPLPKSVGTDTQYF
v_call: TRBV11-2; j_call: TRBJ1-6; clone_size: NA; cdr3_aa: CASSSGTGRAPLHF
v_call: TRBV20-1; j_call: TRBJ2-1; clone_size: NA; cdr3_aa: CSARDRLAGSGSYNEQFF